The clone carrying this T cell receptor beta chain has ten or more counts. What it recognizes is unknown. This record belongs to a study of early T cells in non-severe SARS-CoV-2 infection. Study context: Sequencing was performed on bulk RNA from unsorted whole blood, leaving chains unpaired.

General observations from the study: There was a bias toward anti-spike CD8 responses in VDJdb matching, which missed private and CD4 specificities.

The CDR3 covers 15 residues. The V and J ends lost 5 bases and 0 bases respectively, with 14 bases between them. Per germline, CDR1 MNHEY and CDR2 SVGAGI. TCRdb ran MiXCR on the 5' RACE reads and lists one entry per CDR3 protein. The table has tens of thousands of distinct CDR3 sequences, 10% to 15% seen once. This chain uses TRBV6-5 with TRBJ2-7; D may be TRBD1 or TRBD2 (5 bases each). The input for sequencing was whole blood, taken at baseline. This TCR was sampled from an adult who was a healthcare worker with PCR-confirmed SARS-CoV-2 infection or an uninfected control (not recorded which). The CDR3 sequence is CASSDREGLSYEQYF. In DNA, the CDR3 is TGTGCCAGCAGTGACAGAGAGGGTCTCTCCTACGAGCAGTACTTC.